The text below deals with one T cell receptor beta chain. Its antigen is currently unknown. This entry is derived from a study of healthy donors' naive CD4 and CD8 T cells. The overall study: Donors, half of them female, were 20-25, 40-50 or 60-70 years old.

Each TCR library used approximately 500 ng of total RNA and a linear amplification protocol. Using its own MiXCR run on the reads, TCRdb lists one record per CDR3 protein. The sample carries some 190,000 distinct CDR3 sequences, 65% to 80% recorded once. Study-wide results and limits: Negatively charged CDR3s marked CD8+ lineage; positively charged CDR3s marked CD4+ lineage. A reported CD4+/CD8+ bias affected most V and J genes in naive cells.

With V trimmed by 4 bases and J by 3 bases, 13 bases remained unmatched. The CDR3 covers 20 residues. CDR1 and CDR2 from the germline V gene are LNHDA and SQIVND (reference sequence). The clonotype was recovered from a pool of human donors in good health; the sample pools cells from several healthy donors. Material: naive CD4+ and CD8+ T cells sorted from blood, pooled from several donors. The J gene is TRBJ2-2, the V gene TRBV19; 14 nucleotides match TRBD2. The CDR3 DNA reads TGTGCCAGTAGTACCCCCCTAGGACTAGCGGGAGGTCGCGACACCGGGGAGCTGTTTTTT. Translating it yields CASSTPLGLAGGRDTGELFF.